These 6 T cell receptor beta chains came from one sample sequenced in a study of cytomegalovirus exposure and HLA in healthy donors. The PCR had 60 Vbeta and 13 Jbeta primers. Clones were sequenced by immunoSEQ multiplex PCR, and TCRdb holds only the in-frame ones, with some missing. The repertoire holds 180,000 or so clones, with 80% to 90% as singletons. The sequenced sample was PBMCs. These receptors came from a man in his late teens or twenties in good health and CMV-seropositive.

CDR3 protein: CASSPRSQASSGNTIYF. DNA for the CDR3: TGTGCCAGCTCACCACGTTCCCAGGCCAGCTCTGGAAACACCATATATTTT. This chain links TRBV18 with TRBJ1-3; D not certain. This CDR3 spans 17 amino acids. V gave up 1 base and J gave up 0 bases, with 13 bases separating them. Germline CDR1 and CDR2: KGHSH and LQKENI.

The genes are TRBV7-3 and TRBJ2-1; the match to TRBD2 covers 9 bases. V gave up 4 bases and J gave up 7 bases; unmatched junction bases: 8. This CDR3 spans 15 amino acids. Germline CDR1 and CDR2: SGHTA and FQGTGA. In DNA form, the CDR3 reads TGTGCCAGCAGCTCTTTAGCGGGGGCCGGAAATGAGCAGTTCTTC. It encodes CASSSLAGAGNEQFF.

The chain employs TRBV4-2 and TRBJ2-1, with D possibly matching TRBD1 (6 bases). Germline CDR1 is LGHNA and CDR2 is YNFKEQ. This CDR3 is 17 amino acids long. V lost 0 bases and J lost 7, with 19 bases in between. CDR3 nucleotide sequence: TGTGCCAGCAGCCAAGATGACAGGATCGTTACCTTAAATGAGCAGTTCTTC. Protein product: CASSQDDRIVTLNEQFF.

The chain recombines TRBV5-5 with TRBJ2-5; possible D gene TRBD1, 5 bases. Germline loops: CDR1 SGHKS, CDR2 YYEKEE (reference sequence). The CDR3 contains 14 residues. V lost 1 base, J lost 2 bases, and 9 bases lay in between. The CDR3 bases are TGTGCCAGCAGCTTGAGGACATTTCAAGAGACCCAGTACTTC. This encodes CASSLRTFQETQYF.

The genes are TRBV27 and TRBJ1-2; 9 positions match TRBD1. Germline lookup yields CDR1 MNHEY and CDR2 SMNVEV (reference sequence). The V gene end was trimmed by 6 bases and the J gene end by 7 bases; junction bases not matched to a gene: 6. The length of the CDR3 is 13 residues. CDR3 DNA: TGTGCCAGCAGGCTGACAGGGGGAGGTGGCTACACCTTC. Translation gives CASRLTGGGGYTF.

The genes are TRBV5-4 and TRBJ2-5, with 8 bases matching TRBD1. The J call may be in error: the DNA end matches TRBJ2-7 better. CDR3 length: 16 residues. Germline V gene lookup returns CDR1 SGHNT and CDR2 YYREEE (reference sequence). CDR3 protein: CASSPTPGQELYEQYF. In DNA, the CDR3 is TGTGCCAGCAGCCCGACCCCGGGACAGGAGTTATACGAGCAGTACTTC.